This T cell receptor (beta chain) comes out of a study of control samples from healthy donors and cancer patients (dated by TCRdb to between 2020 and 2021). Turning to this clone: The target of this receptor is not known. No much larger clone is present one base from it, and per-base qualities are unavailable.

Libraries were constructed by the immunoSEQ multiplex PCR assay. TCRdb took this table from immuneACCESS and kept in-frame rearrangements with V and J called. Such tables lack part of the clones; where checked against another copy, unresolved V genes explain under half of the gap, and the rest is unexplained. The sample contains 70,000 to 80,000 clones, more than 75% of them found a single time. Jointly, the top ten make up about 16% of the sample. As encoded in the germline V gene, CDR1 is SGHRS while CDR2 is YFSETQ. V loses 2 bases, J loses 0 bases, and the germline ends lie 8 bases apart. Reading from cysteine to phenylalanine, the CDR3 counts 15 amino acids. Just the 45-base CDR3 DNA is kept, in frame starting at base 1.

Sequencing was carried out using blood. The V and J segments used are TRBV5-1 and TRBJ1-4; the best D guess is TRBD1, with 6 bases matching. The source of this sequence is a middle-aged man in good health. The DNA sequence follows: TGCGCCAGCAGCTTAACAGGGACAACTAATGAAAAACTGTTTTTT. Its coded protein is CASSLTGTTNEKLFF.